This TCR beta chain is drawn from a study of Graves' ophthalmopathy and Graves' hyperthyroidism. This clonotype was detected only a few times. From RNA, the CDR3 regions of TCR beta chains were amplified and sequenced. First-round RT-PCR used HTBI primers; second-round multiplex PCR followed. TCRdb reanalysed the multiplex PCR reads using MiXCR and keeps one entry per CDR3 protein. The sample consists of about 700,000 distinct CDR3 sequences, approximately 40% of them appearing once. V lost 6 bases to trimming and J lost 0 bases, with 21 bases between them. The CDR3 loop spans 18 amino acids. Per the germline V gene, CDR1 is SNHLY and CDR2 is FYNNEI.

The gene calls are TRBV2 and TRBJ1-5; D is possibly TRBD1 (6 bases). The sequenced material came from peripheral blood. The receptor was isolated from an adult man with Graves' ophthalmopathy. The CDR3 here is CASRPQGRGTNSNQPQHF. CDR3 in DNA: TGTGCCAGCAGACCCCAGGGACGGGGGACAAATAGCAATCAGCCCCAGCATTTT.